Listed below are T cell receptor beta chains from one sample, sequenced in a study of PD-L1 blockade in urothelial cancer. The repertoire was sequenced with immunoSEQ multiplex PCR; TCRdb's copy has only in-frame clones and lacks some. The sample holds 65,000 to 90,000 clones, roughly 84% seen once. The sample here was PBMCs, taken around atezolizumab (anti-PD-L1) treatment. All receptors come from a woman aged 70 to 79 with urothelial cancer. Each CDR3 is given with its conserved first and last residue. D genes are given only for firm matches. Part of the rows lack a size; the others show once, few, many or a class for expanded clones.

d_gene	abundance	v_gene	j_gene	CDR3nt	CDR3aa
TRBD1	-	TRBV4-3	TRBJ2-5	TGCGCCAGCAGCCAGGGCCTTGGGACAGGGCAAGAGACCCAGTACTTC	CASSQGLGTGQETQYF
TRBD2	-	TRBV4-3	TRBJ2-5	TGCGCCAGCAGCCAAGGTCTTGGAGCGGGGGGCTGGGAGACCCAGTACTTC	CASSQGLGAGGWETQYF
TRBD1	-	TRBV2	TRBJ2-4	TGTGCCAGCAGATCGGGACAGGGGGCGGTTGGTATTCAGTACTTC	CASRSGQGAVGIQYF
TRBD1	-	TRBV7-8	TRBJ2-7	TGTGCCAGCAGCCCGCGGACAGGGTTAAGCTACGAGCAGTACTTC	CASSPRTGLSYEQYF
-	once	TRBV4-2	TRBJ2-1	TGTGCCAGCAGCCAAGCCGGGAGTAACTCCTACAATGAGCAGTTCTTC	CASSQAGSNSYNEQFF
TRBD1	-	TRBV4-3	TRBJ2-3	TGCGCCAGCAGCCAAGTGGCAGGGGGATCAGATACGCAGTATTTT	CASSQVAGGSDTQYF
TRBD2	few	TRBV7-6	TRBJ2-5	TGTGCCAGCAGCCCCCGCGCCCCGGGACTAGCGGGCCGGCCGGATATCGGGACCCAGTACTTC	CASSPRAPGLAGRPDIGTQYF
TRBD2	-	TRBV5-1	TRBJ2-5	TGCGCCAGCAGCTTGAAGATTTGGGGACTAGCGGGAGAAGAGACCCAGTACTTC	CASSLKIWGLAGEETQYF
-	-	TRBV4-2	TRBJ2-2	TGTGCCAGCAGCCAAGAGCAGGGTATAGTAACCGGGGAGCTGTTTTTT	CASSQEQGIVTGELFF
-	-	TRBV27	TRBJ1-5	TGTGCCAGCAGTCCCTCGCTCGGGAGGGGTTTACCCCATCAGCCCCAGCATTTT	CASSPSLGRGLPHQPQHF
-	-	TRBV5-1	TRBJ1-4	TGCGCCAGCAGCTTGGAAGCGACAGCTGAAAAACTGTTTTTT	CASSLEATAEKLFF